This entry describes one TCR beta chain. This sample was taken from a study of CD8 T cells in Susac syndrome. RNA, at about 0.5 to 1 ug, was reverse transcribed with random hexamers. TCRdb re-called the immunoSEQ multiplex PCR reads through MiXCR, storing one row per CDR3 protein. The profile shows about 130,000 distinct CDR3 sequences, more than 85% of them singletons. Trimming shortened V by 0 bases and J by 0 bases, and 6 bases separated the two germline ends. The germline CDR1 and CDR2 sequences are LNHNV and YYDKDF (reference sequence). This CDR3 region has 15 residues. What was sequenced was CD8+ T cells from PBMCs. The clonotype comes from a human donor with multiple sclerosis. V and J are TRBV15 and TRBJ2-1; no definite D call. CDR3 coding DNA: TGTGCCACCAGCAGAGATCGGAACTCCTACAATGAGCAGTTCTTC. Amino acid sequence: CATSRDRNSYNEQFF.